A single sample is the source of the 5 T cell receptor beta chains below, sequenced in a study of identifying expanded T cells in peripheral blood (dated by TCRdb to between 2019 and 2020). Library generation was performed with the immunoSEQ multiplex PCR assay. The table was pulled from immuneACCESS by TCRdb, which kept in-frame rearrangements only. Such tables lose some clones; where checked, under half of the loss comes from unresolved V genes, and the rest has no known cause. This sample lists under 150,000 clones; 75% to 90% were detected once. The leading ten clones occupy 8.4% of the sample. Sequenced sample: blood. The receptor set was obtained from a person between 18 and 75 years old in good health.

J is TRBJ2-3 and V is TRBV9, with TRBD1 matching over 7 bases. The CDR3 extends over 15 amino acids. The junction had 4 bases not matched to a gene; V was cut back by 3 bases and J by 0 bases. Germline V gene data show CDR1 as SGDLS and CDR2 as YYNGEE. Written as DNA, the CDR3 is TGTGCCAGCAGCGCCTCACAGGGGAGCACAGATACGCAGTATTTT. Translating it yields CASSASQGSTDTQYF.

In this sample, this clone turned up once. V usage is TRBV19 and J usage is TRBJ1-4, with D unclear. CDR1 and CDR2 from the germline V gene are LNHDA and SQIVND (reference sequence). The length of the CDR3 is 13 residues. V was clipped by 5 bases and J by 0 bases, with 4 bases between them. The CDR3, as DNA: TGTGCCAGTAGTGTTGCAACTAATGAAAAACTGTTTTTT. Its protein product is CASSVATNEKLFF.

The chain employs TRBV10-3 and TRBJ2-7; TRBD2 might be the D (5 bases). Trimming pared 6 bases from V and 2 bases from J, leaving 11 bases between. The CDR3 has 13 amino acids. Germline values: CDR1 ENHRY, CDR2 SYGVKD. The CDR3 loop reads CAIRDFGAYEQYF. CDR3 in DNA: TGTGCCATCAGAGACTTCGGGGCCTACGAGCAGTACTTC.

The V gene is TRBV29-1, the J gene TRBJ2-5; D may be TRBD2 (6 bases). Germline loops: CDR1 SQVTM, CDR2 ANQGSEA. V lost 4 bases and J 5 bases, leaving 11 bases between the germline ends. The CDR3 length is 12 residues. CDR3 loop: CSVARGSETQYF. The CDR3 DNA follows: TGCAGCGTTGCGCGGGGCTCGGAGACCCAGTACTTC. Looking up the rest from reference TRBV29-1 and TRBJ2-5 gives the full variable domain: SAVISQKPSRDICQRGTSLTIQCQVDSQVTMMFWYRQQPGQSLTLIATANQGSEATYESGFVIDKFPISRPNLTFSTLTVSNMSPEDSSIYLCSVARGSETQYFGPGTRLLVL.

The chain combines TRBV7-3 with TRBJ2-1; D is uncertain. Trimming pared 3 bases from V and 8 bases from J, leaving 8 bases between. The germline V gene has CDR1 SGHTA and CDR2 FQGTGA. The CDR3 loop spans 12 amino acids. The CDR3: CASSLGEDEQFF. CDR3 bases: TGTGCCAGCAGCTTGGGTGAGGATGAGCAGTTCTTC.